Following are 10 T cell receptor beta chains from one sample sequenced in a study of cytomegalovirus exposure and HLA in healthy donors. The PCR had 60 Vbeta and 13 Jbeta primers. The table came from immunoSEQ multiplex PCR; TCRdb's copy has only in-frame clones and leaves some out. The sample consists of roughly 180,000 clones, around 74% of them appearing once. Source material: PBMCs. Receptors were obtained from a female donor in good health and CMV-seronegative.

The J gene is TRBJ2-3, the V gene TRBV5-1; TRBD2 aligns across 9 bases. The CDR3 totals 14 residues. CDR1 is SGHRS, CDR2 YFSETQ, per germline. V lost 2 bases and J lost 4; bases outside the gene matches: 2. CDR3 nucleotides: TGCGCCAGCAGCTTTGGCGGGAGGGCAGATACGCAGTATTTT. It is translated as CASSFGGRADTQYF.

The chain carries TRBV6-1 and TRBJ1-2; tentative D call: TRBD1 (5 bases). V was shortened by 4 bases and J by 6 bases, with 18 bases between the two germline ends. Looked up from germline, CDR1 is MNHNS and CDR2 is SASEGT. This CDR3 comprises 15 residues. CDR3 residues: CASSAGLGEAHGYTF. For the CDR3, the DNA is TGTGCCAGCAGTGCGGGACTGGGGGAAGCACATGGCTACACCTTC.

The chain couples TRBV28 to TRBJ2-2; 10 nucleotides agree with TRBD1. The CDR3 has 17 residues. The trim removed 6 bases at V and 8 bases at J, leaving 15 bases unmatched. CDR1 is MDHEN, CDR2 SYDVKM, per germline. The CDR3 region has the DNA TGTGCCAGCAGCCAAAATATGGGGGACAGGGGTGTGGGGGAGCTGTTTTTT. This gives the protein CASSQNMGDRGVGELFF.

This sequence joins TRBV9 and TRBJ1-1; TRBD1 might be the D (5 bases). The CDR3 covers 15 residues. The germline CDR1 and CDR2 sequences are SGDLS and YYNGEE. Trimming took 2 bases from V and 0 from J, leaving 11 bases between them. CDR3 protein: CASSVLDSLNTEAFF. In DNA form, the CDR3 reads TGTGCCAGCAGCGTTCTCGACAGCTTGAACACTGAAGCTTTCTTT.

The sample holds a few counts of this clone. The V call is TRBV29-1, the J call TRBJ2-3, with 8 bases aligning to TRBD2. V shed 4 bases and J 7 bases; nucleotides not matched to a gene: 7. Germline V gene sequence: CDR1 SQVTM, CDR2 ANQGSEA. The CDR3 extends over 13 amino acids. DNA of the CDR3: TGCAGCGTTGTCGGGGGGGGTGGACATACGCAGTATTTT. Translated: CSVVGGGGHTQYF.

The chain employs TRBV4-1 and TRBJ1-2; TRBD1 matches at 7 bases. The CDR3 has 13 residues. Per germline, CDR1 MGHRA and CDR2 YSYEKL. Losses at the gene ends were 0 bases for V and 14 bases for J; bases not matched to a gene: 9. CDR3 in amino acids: CASSQDAQGGRTF. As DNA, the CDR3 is TGCGCCAGCAGCCAAGATGCCCAAGGGGGCCGAACCTTC.

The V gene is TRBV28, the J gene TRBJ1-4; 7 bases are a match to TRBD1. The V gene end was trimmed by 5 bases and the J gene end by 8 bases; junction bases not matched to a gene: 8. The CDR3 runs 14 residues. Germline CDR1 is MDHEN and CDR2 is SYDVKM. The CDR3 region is CASSTPRQGEKLFF. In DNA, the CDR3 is TGTGCCAGCAGTACCCCCCGACAGGGCGAAAAACTGTTTTTT.

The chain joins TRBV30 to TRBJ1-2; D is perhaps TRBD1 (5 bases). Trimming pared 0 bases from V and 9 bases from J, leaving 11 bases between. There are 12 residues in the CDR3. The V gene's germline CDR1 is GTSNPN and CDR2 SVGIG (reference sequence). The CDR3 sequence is CAWSVLGGSYTF. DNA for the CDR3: TGTGCCTGGAGTGTACTCGGGGGGAGCTACACCTTC.

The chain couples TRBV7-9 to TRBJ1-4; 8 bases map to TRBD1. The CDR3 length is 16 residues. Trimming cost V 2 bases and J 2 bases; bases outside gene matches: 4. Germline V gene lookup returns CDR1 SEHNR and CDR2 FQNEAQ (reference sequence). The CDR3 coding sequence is TGTGCCAGCAGCTTAACCGACAGGGGCACTAATGAAAAACTGTTTTTT. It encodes CASSLTDRGTNEKLFF.

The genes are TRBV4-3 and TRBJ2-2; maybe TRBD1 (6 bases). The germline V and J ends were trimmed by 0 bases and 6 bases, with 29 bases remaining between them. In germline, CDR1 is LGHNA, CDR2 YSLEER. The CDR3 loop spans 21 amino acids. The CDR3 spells CASSQDPQPHPTGWNAGELFF. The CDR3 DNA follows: TGCGCCAGCAGCCAAGATCCTCAACCTCATCCGACAGGCTGGAATGCCGGGGAGCTGTTTTTT.